Reported below is one T cell receptor (beta chain). Its antigen is unidentified. Through negative isolation, CD4+ and CD8+ T cells were obtained, while TEMRA cells were enriched using FACS. The data were obtained in a study of CD8 T cells in Susac syndrome. Whole-study results and caveats: A relatively small number of individuals underwent TCR sequencing and HLA analysis.

This CDR3 is built from 14 residues. Trimming cost V 5 bases and J 4 bases; bases outside gene matches: 5. The germline V gene encodes CDR1 DFQATT and CDR2 SNEGSKA (reference sequence). The authors reverse transcribed about 0.5 to 1 ug RNA with random hexamers. Amplification of TCR beta CDR3 was carried out by immunoSEQ multiplex PCR, which covered 54 Vbeta and 13 Jbeta segments. TCRdb fed the immunoSEQ multiplex PCR reads into MiXCR, producing one record per CDR3 protein. Here the sample spans about 200,000 distinct CDR3 sequences, over 90% being singletons. V and J are TRBV20-1 and TRBJ2-1, with 10 bases identical to TRBD2. Sequencing input: CD4+ T cells from PBMCs. The clonotype was recovered from a human donor with multiple sclerosis. In DNA form, the CDR3 reads TGCAGTGCTTTTAGCGGGGGGATTTACAATGAGCAGTTCTTC. It is translated as CSAFSGGIYNEQFF.